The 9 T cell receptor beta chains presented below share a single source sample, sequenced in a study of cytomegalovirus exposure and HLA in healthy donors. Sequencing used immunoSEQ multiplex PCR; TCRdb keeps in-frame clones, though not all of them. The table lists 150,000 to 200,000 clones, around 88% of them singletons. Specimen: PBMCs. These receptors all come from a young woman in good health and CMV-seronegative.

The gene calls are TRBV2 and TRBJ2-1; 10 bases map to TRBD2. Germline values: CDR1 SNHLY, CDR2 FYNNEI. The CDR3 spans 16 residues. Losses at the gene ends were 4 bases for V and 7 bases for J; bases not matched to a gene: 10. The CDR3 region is CASSVKAGLAVNEQFF. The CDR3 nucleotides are TGTGCCAGCAGTGTAAAAGCTGGACTAGCGGTAAATGAGCAGTTCTTC.

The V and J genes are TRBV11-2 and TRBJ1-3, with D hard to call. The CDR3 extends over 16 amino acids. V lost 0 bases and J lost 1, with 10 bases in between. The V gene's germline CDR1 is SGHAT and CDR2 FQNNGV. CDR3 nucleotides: TGTGCCAGCAGCTTAGATCCGGTGCCATCTGGAAACACCATATATTTT. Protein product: CASSLDPVPSGNTIYF.

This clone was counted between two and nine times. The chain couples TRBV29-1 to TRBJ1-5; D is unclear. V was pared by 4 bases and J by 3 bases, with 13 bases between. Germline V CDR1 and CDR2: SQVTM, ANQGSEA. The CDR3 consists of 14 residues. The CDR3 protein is CSVAGEGVNQPQHF. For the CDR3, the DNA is TGCAGCGTTGCGGGAGAAGGTGTCAATCAGCCCCAGCATTTT.

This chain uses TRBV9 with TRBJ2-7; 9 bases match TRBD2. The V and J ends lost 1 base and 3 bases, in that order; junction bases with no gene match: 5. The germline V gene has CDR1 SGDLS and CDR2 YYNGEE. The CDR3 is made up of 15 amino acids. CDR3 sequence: CASSVSGGRGYEQYF. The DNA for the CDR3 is TGTGCCAGCAGCGTATCGGGCGGGAGGGGCTACGAGCAGTACTTC.

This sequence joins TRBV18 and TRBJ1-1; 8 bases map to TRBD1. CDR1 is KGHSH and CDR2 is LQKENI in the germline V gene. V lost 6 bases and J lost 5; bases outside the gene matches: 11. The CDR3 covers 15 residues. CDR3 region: CASSWTGQGQTEAFF. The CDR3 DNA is TGTGCCAGCTCCTGGACAGGGCAGGGGCAAACTGAAGCTTTCTTT.

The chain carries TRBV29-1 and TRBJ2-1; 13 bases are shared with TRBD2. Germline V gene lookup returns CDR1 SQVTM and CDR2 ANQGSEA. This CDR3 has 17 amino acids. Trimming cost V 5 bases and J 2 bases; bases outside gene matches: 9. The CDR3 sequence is CSVSGTSGTLPYNEQFF. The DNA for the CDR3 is TGCAGCGTTTCCGGGACTAGCGGGACCTTGCCCTACAATGAGCAGTTCTTC.

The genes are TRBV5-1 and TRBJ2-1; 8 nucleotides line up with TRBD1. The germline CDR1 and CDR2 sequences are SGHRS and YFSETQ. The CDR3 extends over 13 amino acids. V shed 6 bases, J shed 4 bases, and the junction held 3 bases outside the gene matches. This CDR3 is CASTGTGYNEQFF. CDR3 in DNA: TGCGCCAGCACCGGGACAGGTTACAATGAGCAGTTCTTC.

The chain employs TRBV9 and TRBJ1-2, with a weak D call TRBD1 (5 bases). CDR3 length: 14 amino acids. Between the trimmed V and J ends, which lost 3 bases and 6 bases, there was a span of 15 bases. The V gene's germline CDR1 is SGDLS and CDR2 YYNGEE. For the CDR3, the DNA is TGTGCCAGCAGCGAGGGGCCCTCGGATCATGGCTACACCTTC. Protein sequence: CASSEGPSDHGYTF. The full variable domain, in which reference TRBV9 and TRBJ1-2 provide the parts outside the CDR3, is DSGVTQTPKHLITATGQRVTLRCSPRSGDLSVYWYQQSLDQGLQFLIQYYNGEERAKGNILERFSAQQFPDLHSELNLSSLELGDSALYFCASSEGPSDHGYTFGSGTRLTVV.

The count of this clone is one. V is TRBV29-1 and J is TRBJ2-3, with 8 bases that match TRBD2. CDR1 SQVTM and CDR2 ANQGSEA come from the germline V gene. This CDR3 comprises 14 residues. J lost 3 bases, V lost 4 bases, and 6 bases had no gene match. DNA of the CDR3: TGCAGCGTTGCTACTAGCGGTTATACAGATACGCAGTATTTT. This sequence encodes CSVATSGYTDTQYF.